This T cell receptor beta chain was sequenced in a study of radiotherapy plus CTLA-4 blockade in lung cancer. In the study overall: Roughly a sixth of enrolled patients responded objectively, and roughly 31% had disease control. Study results and limitations: Clones derived from tumor TCRs expanded in blood after radiotherapy plus ipilimumab.

The CDR3 sequence is 15 residues long. Libraries were prepared by immunoSEQ multiplex PCR; TCRdb keeps only in-frame clonotypes and omits some of them. In the table there are 90,000 to 100,000 clones, 88% of which are singletons. In the case of this clone: Its antigen is still unknown.

This receptor was obtained from a human donor with non-small cell lung cancer that progressed on radiotherapy plus ipilimumab. Specimen: peripheral blood, collected from a patient treated with radiotherapy plus ipilimumab. The gene calls are TRBV21-1 and TRBJ1-5; no check of the table's D call, TRBD1, against the DNA was made. TRBV21-1 is tagged as a pseudogene. The DNA of the CDR3 is TGTGCCAGCGGCCCCGGGACAGGGGGATATCAGCCCCAGCATTTT. Its protein product is CASGPGTGGYQPQHF.